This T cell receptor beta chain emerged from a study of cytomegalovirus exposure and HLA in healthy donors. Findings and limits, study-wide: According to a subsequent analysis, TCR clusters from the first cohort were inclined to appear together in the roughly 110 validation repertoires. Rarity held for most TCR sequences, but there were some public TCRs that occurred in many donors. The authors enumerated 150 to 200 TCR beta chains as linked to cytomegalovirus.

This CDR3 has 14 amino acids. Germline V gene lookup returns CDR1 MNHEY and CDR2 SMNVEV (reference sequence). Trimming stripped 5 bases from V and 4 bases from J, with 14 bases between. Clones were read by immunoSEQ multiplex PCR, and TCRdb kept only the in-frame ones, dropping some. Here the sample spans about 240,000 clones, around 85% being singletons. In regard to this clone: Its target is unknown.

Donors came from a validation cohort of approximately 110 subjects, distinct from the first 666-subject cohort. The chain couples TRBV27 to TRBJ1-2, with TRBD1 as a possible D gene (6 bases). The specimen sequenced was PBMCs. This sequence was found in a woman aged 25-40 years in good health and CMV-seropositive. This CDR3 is CASSLNGQLYGYTF. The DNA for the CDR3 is TGTGCCAGCAGTCTTAACGGACAGCTCTATGGCTACACCTTC.